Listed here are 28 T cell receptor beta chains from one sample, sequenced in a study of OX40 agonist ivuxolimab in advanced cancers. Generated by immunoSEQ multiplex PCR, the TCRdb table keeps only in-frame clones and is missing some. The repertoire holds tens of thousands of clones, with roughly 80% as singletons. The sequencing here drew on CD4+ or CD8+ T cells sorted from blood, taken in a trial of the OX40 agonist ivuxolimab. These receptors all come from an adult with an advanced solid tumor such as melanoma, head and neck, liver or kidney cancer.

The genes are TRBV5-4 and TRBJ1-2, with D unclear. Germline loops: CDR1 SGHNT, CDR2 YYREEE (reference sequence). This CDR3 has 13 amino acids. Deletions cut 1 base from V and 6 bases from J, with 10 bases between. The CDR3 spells CASSLRMGNGYTF. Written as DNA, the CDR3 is TGTGCCAGCAGCTTGAGGATGGGGAATGGCTACACCTTC.

CDR3 amino acids: CSVDGGASNQPQHF. CDR3 nucleotides: TGCAGCGTTGATGGGGGGGCCAGCAATCAGCCCCAGCATTTT. The V gene is TRBV29-1, the J gene TRBJ1-5; possibly TRBD1 for D (6 bases). CDR1 is SQVTM, CDR2 ANQGSEA, per germline. V lost 3 bases to trimming and J lost 1 base, with 10 bases between them. The CDR3 has 14 residues.

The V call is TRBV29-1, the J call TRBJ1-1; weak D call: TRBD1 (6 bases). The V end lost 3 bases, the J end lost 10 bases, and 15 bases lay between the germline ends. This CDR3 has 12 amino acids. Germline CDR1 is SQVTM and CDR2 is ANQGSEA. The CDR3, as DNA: TGCAGCGTTGATAGGGGGGCAGGGAGAGCTTTCTTT. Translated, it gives CSVDRGAGRAFF.

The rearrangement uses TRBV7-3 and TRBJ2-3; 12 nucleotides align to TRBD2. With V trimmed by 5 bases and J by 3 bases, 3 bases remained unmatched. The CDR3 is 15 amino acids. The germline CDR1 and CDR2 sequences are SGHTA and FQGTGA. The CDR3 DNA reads TGTGCCAGCAGCCAGACTAGCGGGGGTACAGATACGCAGTATTTT. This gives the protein CASSQTSGGTDTQYF. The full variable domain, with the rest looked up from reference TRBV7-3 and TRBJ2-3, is GAGVSQTPSNKVTEKGKYVELRCDPISGHTALYWYRQSLGQGPEFLIYFQGTGAADDSGLPNDRFFAVRPEGSVSTLKIQRTERGDSAVYLCASSQTSGGTDTQYFGPGTRLTVL.

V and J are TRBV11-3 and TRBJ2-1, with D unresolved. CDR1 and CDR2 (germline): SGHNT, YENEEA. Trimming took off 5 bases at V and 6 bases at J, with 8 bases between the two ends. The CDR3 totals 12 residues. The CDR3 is CASSPSGNEQFF. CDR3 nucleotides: TGTGCCAGCAGCCCGTCCGGCAATGAGCAGTTCTTC.

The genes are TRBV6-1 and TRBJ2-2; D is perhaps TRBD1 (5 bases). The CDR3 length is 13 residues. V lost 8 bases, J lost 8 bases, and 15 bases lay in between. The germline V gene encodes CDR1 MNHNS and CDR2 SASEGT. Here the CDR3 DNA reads TGTGCCAGCCAGGGCAATTTAGGGGGGGAGCTGTTTTTT. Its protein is CASQGNLGGELFF.

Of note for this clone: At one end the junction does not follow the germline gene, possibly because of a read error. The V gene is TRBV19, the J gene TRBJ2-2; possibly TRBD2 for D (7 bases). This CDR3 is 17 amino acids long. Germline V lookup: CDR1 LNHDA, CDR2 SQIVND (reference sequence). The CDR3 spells CASRIDREAGETGELFF. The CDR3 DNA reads TGTGCCAGTAGGATAGACCGGGAGGCAGGGGAAACCGGGGAGCTGTTTTTT. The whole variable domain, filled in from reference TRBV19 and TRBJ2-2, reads DGGITQSPKYLFRKEGQNVTLSCEQNLNHDAMYWYRQDPGQGLRLIYYSQIVNDFQKGDIAEGYSVSREKKESFPLTVTSAQKNPTAFYLCASRIDREAGETGELFFGEGSRLTVL.

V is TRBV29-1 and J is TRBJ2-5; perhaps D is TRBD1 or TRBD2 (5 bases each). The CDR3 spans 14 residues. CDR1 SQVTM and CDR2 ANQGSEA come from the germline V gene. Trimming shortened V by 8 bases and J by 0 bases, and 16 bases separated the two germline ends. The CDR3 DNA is TGCAGCTCATCCGGGGCCTTAGACCAAGAGACCCAGTACTTC. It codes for CSSSGALDQETQYF.

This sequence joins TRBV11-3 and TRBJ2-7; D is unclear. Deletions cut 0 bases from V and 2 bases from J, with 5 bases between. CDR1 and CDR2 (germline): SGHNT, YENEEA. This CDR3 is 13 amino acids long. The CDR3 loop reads CASSLDATYEQYF. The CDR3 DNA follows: TGTGCCAGCAGCTTAGACGCCACCTACGAGCAGTACTTC.

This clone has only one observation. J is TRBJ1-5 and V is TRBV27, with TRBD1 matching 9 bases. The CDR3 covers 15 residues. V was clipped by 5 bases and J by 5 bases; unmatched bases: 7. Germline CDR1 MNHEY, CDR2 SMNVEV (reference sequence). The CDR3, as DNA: TGTGCCAGCAGTCCGGGGGACAGGGAGTATCAGCCCCAGCATTTT. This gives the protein CASSPGDREYQPQHF.

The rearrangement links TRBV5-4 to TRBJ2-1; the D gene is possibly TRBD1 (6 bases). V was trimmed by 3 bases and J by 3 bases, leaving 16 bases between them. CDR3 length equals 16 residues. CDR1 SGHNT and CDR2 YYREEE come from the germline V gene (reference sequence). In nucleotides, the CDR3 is TGTGCCAGCAGCTCCTCCGGGACACAGCTCTACAATGAGCAGTTCTTC. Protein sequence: CASSSSGTQLYNEQFF.

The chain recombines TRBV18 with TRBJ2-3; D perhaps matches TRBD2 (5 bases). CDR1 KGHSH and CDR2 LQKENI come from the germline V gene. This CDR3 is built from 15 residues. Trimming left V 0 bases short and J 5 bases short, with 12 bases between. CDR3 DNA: TGTGCCAGCTCACCACCGTCCGGAGCGGAAGATACGCAGTATTTT. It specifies CASSPPSGAEDTQYF.

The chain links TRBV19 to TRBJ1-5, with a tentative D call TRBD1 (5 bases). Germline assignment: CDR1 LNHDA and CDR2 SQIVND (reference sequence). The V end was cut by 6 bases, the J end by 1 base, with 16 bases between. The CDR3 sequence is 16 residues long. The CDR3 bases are TGTGCCAGTAGGGGGAAACGGGACCGCAGCAATCAGCCCCAGCATTTT. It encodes CASRGKRDRSNQPQHF.

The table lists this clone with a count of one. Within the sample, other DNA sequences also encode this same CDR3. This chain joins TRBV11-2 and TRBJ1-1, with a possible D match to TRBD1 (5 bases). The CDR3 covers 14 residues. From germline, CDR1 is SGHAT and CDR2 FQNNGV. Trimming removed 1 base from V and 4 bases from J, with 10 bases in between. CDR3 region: CASSLVGGGTEAFF. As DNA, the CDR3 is TGTGCCAGCAGCTTAGTCGGGGGAGGCACTGAAGCTTTCTTT.

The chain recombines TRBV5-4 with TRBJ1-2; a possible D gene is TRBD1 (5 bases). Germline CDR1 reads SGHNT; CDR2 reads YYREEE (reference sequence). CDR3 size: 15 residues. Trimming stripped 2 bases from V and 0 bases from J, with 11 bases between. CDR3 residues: CASSLSSGPNYGYTF. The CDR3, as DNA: TGTGCCAGCAGCTTATCGTCAGGGCCTAACTATGGCTACACCTTC.

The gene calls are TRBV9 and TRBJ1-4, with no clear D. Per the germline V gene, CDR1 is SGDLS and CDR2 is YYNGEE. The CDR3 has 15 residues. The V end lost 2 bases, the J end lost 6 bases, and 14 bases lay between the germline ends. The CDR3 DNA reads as TGTGCCAGCAGCGTTACCGGGAGGTCAGATGAAAAACTGTTTTTT. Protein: CASSVTGRSDEKLFF.

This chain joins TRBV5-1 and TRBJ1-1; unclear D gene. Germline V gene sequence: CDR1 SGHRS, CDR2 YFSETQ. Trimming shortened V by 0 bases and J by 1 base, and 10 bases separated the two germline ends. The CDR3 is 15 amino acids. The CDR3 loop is CASSLGELPNTEAFF. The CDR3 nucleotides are TGCGCCAGCAGCTTGGGAGAGCTGCCGAACACTGAAGCTTTCTTT. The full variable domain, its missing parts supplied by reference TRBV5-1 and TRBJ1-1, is KAGVTQTPRYLIKTRGQQVTLSCSPISGHRSVSWYQQTPGQGLQFLFEYFSETQRNKGNFPGRFSGRQFSNSRSEMNVSTLELGDSALYLCASSLGELPNTEAFFGQGTRLTVV.

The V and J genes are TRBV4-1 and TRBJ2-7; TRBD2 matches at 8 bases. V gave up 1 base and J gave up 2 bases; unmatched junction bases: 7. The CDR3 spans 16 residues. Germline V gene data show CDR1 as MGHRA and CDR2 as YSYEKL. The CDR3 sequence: CASSQGPEAGAYEQYF. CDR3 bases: TGCGCCAGCAGCCAAGGGCCTGAAGCGGGGGCCTACGAGCAGTACTTC.

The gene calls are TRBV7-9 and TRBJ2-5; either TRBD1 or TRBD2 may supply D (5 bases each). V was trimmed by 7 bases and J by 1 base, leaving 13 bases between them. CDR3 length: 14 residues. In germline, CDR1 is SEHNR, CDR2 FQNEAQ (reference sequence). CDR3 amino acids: CASNLGDRQETQYF. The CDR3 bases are TGTGCCAGCAACCTGGGGGACCGCCAAGAGACCCAGTACTTC.

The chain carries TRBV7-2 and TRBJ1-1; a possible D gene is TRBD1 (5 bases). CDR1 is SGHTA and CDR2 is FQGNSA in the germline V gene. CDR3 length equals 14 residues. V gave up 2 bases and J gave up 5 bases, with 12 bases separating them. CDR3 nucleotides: TGTGCCAGCAGCTTACGGTCGGGGGATACTGAAGCTTTCTTT. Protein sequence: CASSLRSGDTEAFF. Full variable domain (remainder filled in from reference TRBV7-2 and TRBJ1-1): GAGVSQSPSNKVTEKGKDVELRCDPISGHTALYWYRQSLGQGLEFLIYFQGNSAPDKSGLPSDRFSAERTGGSVSTLTIQRTQQEDSAVYLCASSLRSGDTEAFFGQGTRLTVV.

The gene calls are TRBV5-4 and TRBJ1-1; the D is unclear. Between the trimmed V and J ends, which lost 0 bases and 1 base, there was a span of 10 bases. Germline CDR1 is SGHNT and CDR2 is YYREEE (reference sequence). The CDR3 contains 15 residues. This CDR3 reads CASSLASTQNTEAFF. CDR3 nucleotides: TGTGCCAGCAGCTTGGCCTCGACACAGAACACTGAAGCTTTCTTT.

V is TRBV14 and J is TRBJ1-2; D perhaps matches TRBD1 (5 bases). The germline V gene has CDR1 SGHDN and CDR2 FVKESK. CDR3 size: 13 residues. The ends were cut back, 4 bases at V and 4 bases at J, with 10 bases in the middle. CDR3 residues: CASSRRQGYGYTF. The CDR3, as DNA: TGTGCCAGCAGCCGTAGGCAGGGCTATGGCTACACCTTC.

The CDR3 DNA is TGTGCCAGCAGACTCCGGGATTCTCCCTACAATGAGCAGTTCTTC. As protein: CASRLRDSPYNEQFF. The chain couples TRBV7-7 to TRBJ2-1; tentatively, D is TRBD2 (5 bases). Trimming took off 6 bases at V and 2 bases at J, with 14 bases between the two ends. The CDR3 contains 15 residues. Germline loops: CDR1 SSHAT, CDR2 FNYEAQ (reference sequence).

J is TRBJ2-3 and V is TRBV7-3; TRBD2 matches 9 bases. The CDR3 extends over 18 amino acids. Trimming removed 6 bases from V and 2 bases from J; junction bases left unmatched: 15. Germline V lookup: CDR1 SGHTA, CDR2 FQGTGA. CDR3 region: CASRLGGGRALPTDTQYF. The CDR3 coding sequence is TGTGCCAGCAGACTGGGAGGCGGGAGGGCCCTTCCCACAGATACGCAGTATTTT. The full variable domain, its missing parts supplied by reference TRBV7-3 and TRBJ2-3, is GAGVSQTPSNKVTEKGKYVELRCDPISGHTALYWYRQSLGQGPEFLIYFQGTGAADDSGLPNDRFFAVRPEGSVSTLKIQRTERGDSAVYLCASRLGGGRALPTDTQYFGPGTRLTVL.

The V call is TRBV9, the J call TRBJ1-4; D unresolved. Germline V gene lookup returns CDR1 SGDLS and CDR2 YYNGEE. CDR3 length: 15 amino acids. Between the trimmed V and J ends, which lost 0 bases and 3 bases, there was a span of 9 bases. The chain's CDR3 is CASSVAADPNEKLFF. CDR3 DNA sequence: TGTGCCAGCAGCGTAGCGGCCGATCCTAATGAAAAACTGTTTTTT. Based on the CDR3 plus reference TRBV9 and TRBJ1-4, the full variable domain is DSGVTQTPKHLITATGQRVTLRCSPRSGDLSVYWYQQSLDQGLQFLIQYYNGEERAKGNILERFSAQQFPDLHSELNLSSLELGDSALYFCASSVAADPNEKLFFGSGTQLSVL.

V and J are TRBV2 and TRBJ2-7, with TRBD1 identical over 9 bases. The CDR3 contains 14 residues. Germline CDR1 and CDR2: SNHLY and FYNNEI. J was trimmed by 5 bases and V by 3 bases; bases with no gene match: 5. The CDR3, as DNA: TGTGCCAGCAGTGAGGGGACAGGGCAGAACGAGCAGTACTTC. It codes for CASSEGTGQNEQYF. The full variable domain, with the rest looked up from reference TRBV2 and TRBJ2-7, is EPEVTQTPSHQVTQMGQEVILRCVPISNHLYFYWYRQILGQKVEFLVSFYNNEISEKSEIFDDQFSVERPDGSNFTLKIRSTKLEDSAMYFCASSEGTGQNEQYFGPGTRLTVT.

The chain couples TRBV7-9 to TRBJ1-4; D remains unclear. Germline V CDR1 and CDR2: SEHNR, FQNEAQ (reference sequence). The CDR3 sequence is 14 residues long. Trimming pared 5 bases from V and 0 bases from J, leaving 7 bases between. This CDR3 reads CASSPAATNEKLFF. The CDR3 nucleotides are TGTGCCAGCAGCCCCGCTGCAACTAATGAAAAACTGTTTTTT.

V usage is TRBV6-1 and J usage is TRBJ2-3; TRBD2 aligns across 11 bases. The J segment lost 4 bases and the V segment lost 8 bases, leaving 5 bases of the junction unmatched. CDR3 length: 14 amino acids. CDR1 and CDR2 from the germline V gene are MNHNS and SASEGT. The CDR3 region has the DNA TGTGCCAGCGGGACTAGCGGCCTCTCAGATACGCAGTATTTT. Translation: CASGTSGLSDTQYF.